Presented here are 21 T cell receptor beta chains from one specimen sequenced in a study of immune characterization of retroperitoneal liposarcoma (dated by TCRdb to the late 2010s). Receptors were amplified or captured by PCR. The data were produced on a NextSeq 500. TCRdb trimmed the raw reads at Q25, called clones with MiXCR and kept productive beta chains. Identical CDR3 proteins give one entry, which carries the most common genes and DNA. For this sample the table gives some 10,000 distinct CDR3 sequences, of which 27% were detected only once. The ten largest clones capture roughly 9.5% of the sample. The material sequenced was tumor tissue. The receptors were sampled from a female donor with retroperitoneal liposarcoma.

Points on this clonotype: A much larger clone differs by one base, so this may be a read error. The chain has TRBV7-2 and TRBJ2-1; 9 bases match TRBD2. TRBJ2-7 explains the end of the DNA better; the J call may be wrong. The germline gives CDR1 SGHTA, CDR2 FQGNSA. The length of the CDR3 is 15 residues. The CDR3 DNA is TGTGTCAGCAGCGCAGGGACTAGCTCCTACAATGAGCAGTACTTC. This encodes CVSSAGTSSYNEQYF.

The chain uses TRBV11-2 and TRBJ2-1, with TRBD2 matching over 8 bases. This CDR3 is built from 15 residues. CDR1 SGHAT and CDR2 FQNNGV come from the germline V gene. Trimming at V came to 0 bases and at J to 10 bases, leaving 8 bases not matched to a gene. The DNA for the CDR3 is TGTGCCAGCAGCTTAGAGGGGAGTAGCGGGATCGAGCAGTTCTTC. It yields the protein CASSLEGSSGIEQFF.

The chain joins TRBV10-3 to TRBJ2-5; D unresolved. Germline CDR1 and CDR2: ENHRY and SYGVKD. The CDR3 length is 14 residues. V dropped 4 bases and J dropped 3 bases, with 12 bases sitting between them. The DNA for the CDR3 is TGTGCCATCAGTGCTAGGCAGATCAAAGAGACCCAGTACTTC. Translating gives CAISARQIKETQYF.

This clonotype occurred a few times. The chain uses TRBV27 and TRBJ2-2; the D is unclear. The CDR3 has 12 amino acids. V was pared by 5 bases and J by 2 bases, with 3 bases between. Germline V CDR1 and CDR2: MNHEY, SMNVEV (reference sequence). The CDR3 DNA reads TGTGCCAGCAGTCAAAACACCGGGGAGCTGTTTTTT. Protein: CASSQNTGELFF.

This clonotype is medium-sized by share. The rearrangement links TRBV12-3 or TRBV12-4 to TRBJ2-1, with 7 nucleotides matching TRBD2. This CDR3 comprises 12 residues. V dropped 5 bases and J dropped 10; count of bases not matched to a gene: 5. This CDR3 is CASSPRGDEQFF. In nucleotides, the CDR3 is TGTGCCAGCAGTCCCCGGGGGGACGAGCAGTTCTTC.

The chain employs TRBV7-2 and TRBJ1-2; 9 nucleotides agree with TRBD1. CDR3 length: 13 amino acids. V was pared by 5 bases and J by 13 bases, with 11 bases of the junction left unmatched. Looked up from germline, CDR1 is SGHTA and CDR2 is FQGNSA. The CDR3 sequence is CASSHRDRAPVTF. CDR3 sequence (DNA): TGTGCCAGCAGCCATCGGGACAGGGCGCCGGTCACCTTC.

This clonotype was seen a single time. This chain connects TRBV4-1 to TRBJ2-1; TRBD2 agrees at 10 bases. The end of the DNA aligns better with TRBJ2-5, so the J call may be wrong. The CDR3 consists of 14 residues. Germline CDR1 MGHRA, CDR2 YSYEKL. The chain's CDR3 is CASSPSGGGETQYF. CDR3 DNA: TGCGCCAGCAGCCCTAGCGGGGGAGGGGAGACCCAGTACTTC.

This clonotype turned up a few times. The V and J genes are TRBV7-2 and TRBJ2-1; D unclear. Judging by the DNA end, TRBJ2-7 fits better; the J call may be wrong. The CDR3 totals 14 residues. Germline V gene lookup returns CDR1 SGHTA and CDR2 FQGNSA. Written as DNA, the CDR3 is TGTGCCAGCAGCGCCCGAACGGCTGGCTACGAGCAGTACTTC. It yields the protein CASSARTAGYEQYF.

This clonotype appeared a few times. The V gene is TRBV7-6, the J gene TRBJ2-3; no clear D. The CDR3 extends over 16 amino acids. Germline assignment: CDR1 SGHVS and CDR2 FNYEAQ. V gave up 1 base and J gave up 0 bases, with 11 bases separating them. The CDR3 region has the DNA TGTGCCAGCAGCTTAGGGTTCGCGCTAAGCACAGATACGCAGTATTTT. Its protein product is CASSLGFALSTDTQYF.

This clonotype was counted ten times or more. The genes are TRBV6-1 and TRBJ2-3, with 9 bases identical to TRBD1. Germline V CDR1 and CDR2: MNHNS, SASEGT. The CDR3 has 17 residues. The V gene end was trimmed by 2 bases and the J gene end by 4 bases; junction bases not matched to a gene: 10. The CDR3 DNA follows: TGTGCCAGCAGTGAAACGGGGACAGGGACGGGCGCAGATACGCAGTATTTT. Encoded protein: CASSETGTGTGADTQYF.

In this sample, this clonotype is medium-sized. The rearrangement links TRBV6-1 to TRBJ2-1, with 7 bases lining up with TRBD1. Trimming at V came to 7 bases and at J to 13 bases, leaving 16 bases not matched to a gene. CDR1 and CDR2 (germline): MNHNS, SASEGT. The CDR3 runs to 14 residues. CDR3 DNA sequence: TGTGCCAGCACTAAGACGGGACAGCAAGAGACCCAGTTCTTC. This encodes CASTKTGQQETQFF.

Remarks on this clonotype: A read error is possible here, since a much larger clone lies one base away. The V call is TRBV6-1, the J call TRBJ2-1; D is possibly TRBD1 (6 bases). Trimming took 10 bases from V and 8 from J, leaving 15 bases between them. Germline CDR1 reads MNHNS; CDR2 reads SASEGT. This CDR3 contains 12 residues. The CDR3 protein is CATADSGHEQFF. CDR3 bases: TGTGCCACCGCGGACAGTGGGCATGAGCAGTTCTTC.

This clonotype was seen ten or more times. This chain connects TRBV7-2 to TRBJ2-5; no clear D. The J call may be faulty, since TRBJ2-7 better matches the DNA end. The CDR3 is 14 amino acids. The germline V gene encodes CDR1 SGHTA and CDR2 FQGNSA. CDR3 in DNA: TGTGCCAGCAGCCCTTGGAGAGGAACCTACGAGCAGTACTTC. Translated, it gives CASSPWRGTYEQYF.

The CDR3 loop is CASSSRDTEAFF. DNA for the CDR3: TGTGCCAGCAGCTCCAGGGACACTGAAGCTTTCTTT. The chain recombines TRBV7-6 with TRBJ1-1, with D perhaps matching TRBD1 (5 bases). CDR1 is SGHVS and CDR2 is FNYEAQ in the germline V gene. The length of the CDR3 is 12 residues. V was clipped by 4 bases and J by 3 bases, with 6 bases between them.

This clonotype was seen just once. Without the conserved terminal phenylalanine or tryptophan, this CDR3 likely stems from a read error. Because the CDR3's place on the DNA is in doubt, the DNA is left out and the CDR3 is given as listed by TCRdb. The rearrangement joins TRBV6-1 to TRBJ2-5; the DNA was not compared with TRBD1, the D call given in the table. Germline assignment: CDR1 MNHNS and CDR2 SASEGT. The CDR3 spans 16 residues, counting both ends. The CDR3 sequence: CASTGPGTGGRTSSTL.

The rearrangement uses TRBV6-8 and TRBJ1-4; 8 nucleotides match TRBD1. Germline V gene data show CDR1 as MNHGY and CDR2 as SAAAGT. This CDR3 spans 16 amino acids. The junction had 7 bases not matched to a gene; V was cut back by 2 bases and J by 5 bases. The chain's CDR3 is CASSYGTGTGNEKLFF. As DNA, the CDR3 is TGTGCCAGCAGTTACGGAACCGGGACAGGAAATGAAAAACTGTTTTTT.

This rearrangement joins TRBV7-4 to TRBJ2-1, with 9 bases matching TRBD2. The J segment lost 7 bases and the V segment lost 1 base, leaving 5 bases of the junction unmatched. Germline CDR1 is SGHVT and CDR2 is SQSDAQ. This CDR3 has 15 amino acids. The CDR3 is CASSLVWREGNEQFF. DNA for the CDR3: TGTGCCAGCAGCTTAGTATGGCGGGAGGGGAATGAGCAGTTCTTC. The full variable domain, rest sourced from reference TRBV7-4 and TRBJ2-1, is GAGVSQSPRYKVAKRGRDVALRCDSISGHVTLYWYRQTLGQGSEVLTYSQSDAQRDKSGRPSGRFSAERPERSVSTLKIQRTEQGDSAVYLCASSLVWREGNEQFFGPGTRLTVL.

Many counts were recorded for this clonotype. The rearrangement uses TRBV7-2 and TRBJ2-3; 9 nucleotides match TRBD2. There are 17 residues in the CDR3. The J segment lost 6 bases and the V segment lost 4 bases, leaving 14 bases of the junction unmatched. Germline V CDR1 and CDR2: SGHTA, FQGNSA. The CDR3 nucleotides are TGTGCCAGCAGCTCCGTTGGGGCGGGACTAGCAGGGGATACGCAGTATTTT. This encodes CASSSVGAGLAGDTQYF. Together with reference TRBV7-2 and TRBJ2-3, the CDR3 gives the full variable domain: GAGVSQSPSNKVTEKGKDVELRCDPISGHTALYWYRQSLGQGLEFLIYFQGNSAPDKSGLPSDRFSAERTGGSVSTLTIQRTQQEDSAVYLCASSSVGAGLAGDTQYFGPGTRLTVL.

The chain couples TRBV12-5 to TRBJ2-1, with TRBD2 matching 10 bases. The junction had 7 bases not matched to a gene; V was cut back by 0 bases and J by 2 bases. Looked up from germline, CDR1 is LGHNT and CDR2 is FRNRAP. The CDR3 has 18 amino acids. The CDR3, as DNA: TGTGCTAGTGGTTTGGTACTCCCGGGACTAGCGCCCTACAATGAGCAGTTCTTC. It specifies CASGLVLPGLAPYNEQFF.

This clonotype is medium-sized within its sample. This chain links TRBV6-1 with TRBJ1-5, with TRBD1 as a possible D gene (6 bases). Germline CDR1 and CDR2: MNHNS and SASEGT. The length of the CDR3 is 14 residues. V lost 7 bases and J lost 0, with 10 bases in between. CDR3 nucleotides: TGTGCCAGCACTAGGGGGGGTAGCAATCAGCCCCAGCATTTT. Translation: CASTRGGSNQPQHF.

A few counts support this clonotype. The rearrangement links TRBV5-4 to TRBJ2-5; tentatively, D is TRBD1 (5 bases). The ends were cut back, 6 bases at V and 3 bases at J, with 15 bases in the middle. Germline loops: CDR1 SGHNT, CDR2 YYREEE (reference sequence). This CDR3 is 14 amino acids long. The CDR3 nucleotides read TGTGCCAGCACCTCAGCCGCGACAGAAGAGACCCAGTACTTC. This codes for CASTSAATEETQYF.